The following is a T cell receptor (beta chain) sequence with its context. Germline V gene sequence: CDR1 SGDLS, CDR2 YYNGEE. J lost 3 bases, V lost 3 bases, and 6 bases had no gene match. The length of the CDR3 is 14 residues. The sample comes from a study of cytomegalovirus exposure and HLA in healthy donors. About the study: An early release of data contained about 85 million unique TCRs, which came from HLA-typed donors.

PCR employed 60 Vbeta and 13 Jbeta primers. Profiling relied on immunoSEQ multiplex PCR, and the TCRdb table lists in-frame clones only, not all of them. The sample holds 75,000 to 95,000 clones; less than 85% are singletons and the top ten take 2.1%. The rearrangement uses TRBV9 and TRBJ2-7; 7 positions agree with TRBD1. The receptor was isolated from a man aged 18-30 years in good health and CMV-seronegative. The specimen was PBMCs. The CDR3: CASSETGNNYEQYF. CDR3 in DNA: TGTGCCAGCAGCGAGACAGGGAACAACTACGAGCAGTACTTC.